The 17 T cell receptor beta chains in this list originate from one sample, sequenced in a study of shared clonotypes between healthy human individuals. The repertoire was sequenced with immunoSEQ multiplex PCR; TCRdb's copy has only in-frame clones and lacks some. The profile shows about 2 million clones, about 95% of them singletons. Naive-designated CD8 cells lacked CD45RO, were positively enriched for CCR7, and omitted terminally differentiated effector memory CD45RA+ cells. Sequenced: naive CD8+ T cells sorted from blood. These receptors came from a man aged 18 to 30 in good health.

The chain combines TRBV11-2 with TRBJ2-1; 7 positions agree with TRBD1. CDR1 and CDR2 (germline): SGHAT, FQNNGV. The CDR3 contains 13 residues. V shed 2 bases, J shed 8 bases, and the junction held 3 bases outside the gene matches. The CDR3 sequence is CASSLTGVDEQFF. CDR3 coding DNA: TGTGCCAGCAGCTTAACAGGGGTGGATGAGCAGTTCTTC.

The chain couples TRBV9 to TRBJ2-3; D perhaps matches TRBD2 (5 bases). The germline V gene encodes CDR1 SGDLS and CDR2 YYNGEE. Between the trimmed V and J ends, which lost 6 bases and 1 base, there was a span of 9 bases. This CDR3 spans 13 amino acids. The DNA of the CDR3 is TGTGCCAGCAACCTAGCCGGCACAGATACGCAGTATTTT. This sequence encodes CASNLAGTDTQYF.

This clone was recorded a few times. This chain links TRBV27 with TRBJ1-3, with 10 bases fitting TRBD1. This CDR3 is built from 15 residues. CDR1 and CDR2 (germline): MNHEY, SMNVEV (reference sequence). V trimming: 5 bases; J trimming: 4 bases; junction bases outside the gene matches: 5. The CDR3 sequence: CASSLDRGPGNTIYF. Here the CDR3 DNA reads TGTGCCAGCAGTCTCGACAGGGGGCCCGGAAACACCATATATTTT.

The V and J genes are TRBV11-2 and TRBJ2-7; 10 bases map to TRBD1. Germline CDR1 is SGHAT and CDR2 is FQNNGV. This CDR3 is built from 15 residues. With 1 base clipped from V and 5 bases from J, the junction kept 5 bases outside the gene matches. The CDR3 region has the DNA TGTGCCAGCAGCTTAGGCGGAGGGACAGGGGACGAGCAGTACTTC. This codes for CASSLGGGTGDEQYF.

This chain links TRBV7-3 with TRBJ1-1; 8 positions match TRBD1. CDR1 and CDR2 (germline): SGHTA, FQGTGA. The CDR3 runs 14 residues. The junction had 5 bases not matched to a gene; V was cut back by 6 bases and J by 2 bases. CDR3 amino acids: CASSFTGGNTEAFF. In DNA, the CDR3 is TGTGCCAGCAGTTTTACAGGGGGTAACACTGAAGCTTTCTTT.

V is TRBV5-8 and J is TRBJ1-5, with D tentatively TRBD1 (5 bases). Trimming stripped 4 bases from V and 7 bases from J, with 15 bases between. CDR3 length: 14 amino acids. Germline V gives CDR1 SGHTS, CDR2 YDEGEE. The CDR3 loop reads CASSALGVGQPQHF. CDR3 bases: TGTGCCAGCAGCGCTCTGGGGGTTGGACAGCCCCAGCATTTT.

This clone was counted a single time. The V call is TRBV4-1, the J call TRBJ1-1; the D is unclear. V shed 0 bases and J shed 4 bases, with 12 bases lying between them. CDR3 size: 15 residues. The V gene's germline CDR1 is MGHRA and CDR2 YSYEKL. DNA of the CDR3: TGCGCCAGCAGCCAAGAGCCCGGGAGTATCACTGAAGCTTTCTTT. Translation: CASSQEPGSITEAFF.

The chain joins TRBV13 to TRBJ2-4, with TRBD1 as a possible D gene (6 bases). The CDR3 consists of 12 residues. V shed 10 bases and J shed 6 bases, with 13 bases lying between them. Per the germline V gene, CDR1 is PRHDT and CDR2 is FYEKMQ (reference sequence). The CDR3 nucleotides are TGTGCCACCTCCACAGGGACAAACATTCAGTACTTC. Translation gives CATSTGTNIQYF.

This chain joins TRBV7-9 and TRBJ2-6; possibly TRBD2 for D (7 bases). The CDR3 consists of 15 residues. V was cut by 8 bases and J by 0 bases, with 11 bases left in between. Germline V gene lookup returns CDR1 SEHNR and CDR2 FQNEAQ (reference sequence). As DNA, the CDR3 is TGTGCCAGCGCGGGGGCCCGCTCTGGGGCCAACGTCCTGACTTTC. Translating it yields CASAGARSGANVLTF.

V usage is TRBV7-9 and J usage is TRBJ2-5, with 9 bases lining up with TRBD1. The CDR3 has 16 amino acids. With V trimmed by 5 bases and J by 4 bases, 11 bases remained unmatched. CDR1 is SEHNR, CDR2 FQNEAQ, per germline (reference sequence). In DNA, the CDR3 is TGTGCCAGCAGCCCTTCGCGTGACAGGGGGAGAGAGACCCAGTACTTC. Translating it yields CASSPSRDRGRETQYF.

The V and J genes are TRBV4-3 and TRBJ2-1, with D unclear. Germline V gene data show CDR1 as LGHNA and CDR2 as YSLEER. V was cut by 0 bases and J by 7 bases, with 16 bases left in between. The CDR3 runs to 16 residues. The CDR3 DNA follows: TGCGCCAGCAGCCAAGAATGGGGATTGGTCCTTAATGAGCAGTTCTTC. Amino acid sequence: CASSQEWGLVLNEQFF.

The chain carries TRBV15 and TRBJ2-7; TRBD1 matches at 9 bases. The CDR3 loop spans 16 amino acids. Germline trimming cut 0 bases from V and 1 base from J; bases unmatched to any gene: 4. Per germline, CDR1 LNHNV and CDR2 YYDKDF (reference sequence). CDR3 bases: TGTGCCACCAGCAGAGATCTTGGGACAGGGTCCTACGAGCAGTACTTC. It translates to CATSRDLGTGSYEQYF.

The chain combines TRBV10-2 with TRBJ1-2, with D maybe TRBD1 (6 bases). The CDR3 is made up of 15 amino acids. Germline loops: CDR1 WSHSY, CDR2 SAAADI. The V end lost 2 bases, the J end lost 4 bases, and 14 bases lay between the germline ends. CDR3 bases: TGCGCCAGCAGTGAGGTATCAGGGGATTTCTATGGCTACACCTTC. Translation: CASSEVSGDFYGYTF.

The chain carries TRBV5-6 and TRBJ1-2; no firm D call. CDR1 SGHDT and CDR2 YYEEEE come from the germline V gene. The CDR3 length is 13 residues. The germline V and J ends were trimmed by 7 bases and 7 bases, with 17 bases remaining between them. The CDR3 DNA reads TGTGCCAGCCACCTCGACATGATGGGTGGCTACACCTTC. It encodes CASHLDMMGGYTF.

This chain connects TRBV9 to TRBJ1-2; 8 bases match TRBD1. Trimming took 3 bases from V and 4 from J; bases not matched to a gene: 5. Germline-derived CDR1 and CDR2 are SGDLS and YYNGEE. The CDR3 is 14 amino acids. The CDR3 bases are TGTGCCAGCAGCGAGGCAGGGGGCCTCTATGGCTACACCTTC. It yields the protein CASSEAGGLYGYTF. The full variable domain, rest sourced from reference TRBV9 and TRBJ1-2, is DSGVTQTPKHLITATGQRVTLRCSPRSGDLSVYWYQQSLDQGLQFLIQYYNGEERAKGNILERFSAQQFPDLHSELNLSSLELGDSALYFCASSEAGGLYGYTFGSGTRLTVV.

This chain links TRBV5-4 with TRBJ2-5, with D possibly called TRBD1 or TRBD2 (5 bases each). The V gene lost 4 bases and the J gene lost 1 base, with 14 bases spanning the gap. CDR3 length: 15 amino acids. CDR1 SGHNT and CDR2 YYREEE come from the germline V gene (reference sequence). CDR3 DNA sequence: TGTGCCAGCAGCCCCGGGGACGGGGTCCAAGAGACCCAGTACTTC. Protein: CASSPGDGVQETQYF. Complete variable domain (other parts from reference TRBV5-4 and TRBJ2-5): ETGVTQSPTHLIKTRGQQVTLRCSSQSGHNTVSWYQQALGQGPQFIFQYYREEENGRGNFPPRFSGLQFPNYSSELNVNALELDDSALYLCASSPGDGVQETQYFGPGTRLLVL.

The chain combines TRBV11-2 with TRBJ2-4, with D tentatively TRBD2 (6 bases). CDR3 length: 13 amino acids. Germline V gene lookup returns CDR1 SGHAT and CDR2 FQNNGV. V lost 8 bases, J lost 10 bases, and 18 bases lay in between. The CDR3, as DNA: TGTGCCAGCGGCCGCGCCGGGAGTTCAATTCAGTACTTC. Translated: CASGRAGSSIQYF.